This entry concerns a single T cell receptor beta chain. Its target is unknown. These data originate in a study of T cell responses to AZD1222 COVID-19 vaccine. Findings and limits, study-wide: In a largely white British group with more females than males, clonal diversity was possibly underestimated. Seropositivity was recorded at baseline in only a handful of AZD1222 recipients. Distributed over spike, vaccine-associated CD4 TCRs predominated at 160-218 and 743-854.

The CDR3 extends over 13 amino acids. TCRdb's table, derived via immunoSEQ multiplex PCR, lists solely in-frame clones and lacks some. The profile shows 120,000 to 150,000 clones, roughly 90% of them singletons. It was second doses at about 4 or about 12 weeks that were pooled. The receptor was isolated from an adult who received the AZD1222 COVID-19 vaccine. The rearrangement links TRBV21-1 to TRBJ1-2. TRBV21-1 is noted as a pseudogene. The material sequenced was peripheral blood, taken 28 days after the second AZD1222 dose. CDR3 protein: CASRGGAPYGYTF. The CDR3 DNA reads as TGTGCCAGCAGAGGGGGGGCCCCCTATGGCTACACCTTC.